Presented here are 25 T cell receptor beta chains from one specimen sequenced in a study of blood T cell repertoires in COVID-19. The protocol was immunoSEQ multiplex PCR, while the TCRdb copy is restricted to in-frame clones and leaves out a portion. The repertoire consists of about 120,000 clones, with roughly nine tenths occurring once and the leading ten covering 4% to 5%. Sequenced material: peripheral blood. Source of these receptors: a man in his 60s with COVID-19, enrolled during active disease.

CDR3 coding DNA: TGTGCCAGCAGCCCCCAGCCAGCGGCGAACACCGGGGAGCTGTTTTTT. This sequence encodes CASSPQPAANTGELFF. The V call is TRBV7-3, the J call TRBJ2-2; possible D gene TRBD2, 5 bases. The CDR3 loop spans 16 amino acids. V gave up 5 bases and J gave up 0 bases, with 13 bases separating them. Germline V gene data show CDR1 as SGHTA and CDR2 as FQGTGA.

The chain links TRBV30 to TRBJ2-2; 11 bases map to TRBD2. Germline V CDR1 and CDR2: GTSNPN, SVGIG (reference sequence). The V segment lost 5 bases and the J segment 0 bases; nucleotides outside the gene matches: 2. The CDR3 is made up of 15 amino acids. The CDR3 protein is CAWGLAGANTGELFF. The CDR3 region has the DNA TGTGCCTGGGGACTAGCGGGTGCGAACACCGGGGAGCTGTTTTTT.

The chain employs TRBV7-2 and TRBJ2-5, with D possibly being TRBD1 (5 bases). Germline loops: CDR1 SGHTA, CDR2 FQGNSA. CDR3 length: 15 amino acids. V was cut by 2 bases and J by 4 bases, with 14 bases left in between. The CDR3 loop is CASSLSPKGRETQYF. The CDR3 nucleotides read TGTGCCAGCAGCTTATCCCCGAAGGGGCGAGAGACCCAGTACTTC. The whole variable domain, filled in from reference TRBV7-2 and TRBJ2-5, reads GAGVSQSPSNKVTEKGKDVELRCDPISGHTALYWYRQSLGQGLEFLIYFQGNSAPDKSGLPSDRFSAERTGGSVSTLTIQRTQQEDSAVYLCASSLSPKGRETQYFGPGTRLLVL.

This clone occurred once. J is TRBJ1-1 and V is TRBV11-1, with TRBD1 matching over 10 bases. The CDR3 totals 16 residues. Trimming at V came to 5 bases and at J to 3 bases, leaving 9 bases not matched to a gene. Germline assignment: CDR1 SGHAT and CDR2 FQDESV (reference sequence). The CDR3 sequence: CASSPRDRGRDTEAFF. The CDR3 nucleotides read TGTGCCAGCAGCCCCCGGGACAGGGGAAGGGACACTGAAGCTTTCTTT. The whole variable domain, remainder taken from reference TRBV11-1 and TRBJ1-1, is EAEVAQSPRYKITEKSQAVAFWCDPISGHATLYWYRQILGQGPELLVQFQDESVVDDSQLPKDRFSAERLKGVDSTLKIQPAELGDSAMYLCASSPRDRGRDTEAFFGQGTRLTVV.

The chain joins TRBV30 to TRBJ2-1; the D is unclear. CDR1 and CDR2 (germline): GTSNPN, SVGIG (reference sequence). CDR3 length: 11 amino acids. The V end lost 5 bases, the J end lost 4 bases, and 6 bases lay between the germline ends. This CDR3 reads CAWDQYNEQFF. The CDR3 DNA is TGTGCCTGGGATCAGTACAATGAGCAGTTCTTC.

The rearrangement joins TRBV3-1 (or the pseudogene TRBV3-2) to TRBJ2-3; possible D gene TRBD2, 5 bases. The CDR3 runs to 13 residues. Per the germline V gene, CDR1 is LGHDT and CDR2 is YNNKEL (reference sequence). V lost 0 bases and J 10 bases, leaving 11 bases between the germline ends. The DNA for the CDR3 is TGTGCCAGCAGCCAAGATCCTTGGGGAGCGCAGTATTTT. Translation gives CASSQDPWGAQYF.

This clone came up once. The V call is TRBV19, the J call TRBJ2-1, with D maybe TRBD1 (6 bases). There are 15 residues in the CDR3. The V end lost 8 bases, the J end lost 8 bases, and 22 bases lay between the germline ends. Germline CDR1 is LNHDA and CDR2 is SQIVND (reference sequence). The CDR3, as DNA: TGTGCCAGTGGTCTAAGGGGGACCCCAAGGGATGAGCAGTTCTTC. Translation gives CASGLRGTPRDEQFF.

In the case of this clone: An end of the junction does not agree with germline; a read error may underlie this. The rearrangement joins TRBV20-1 to TRBJ2-5; tentatively, D is TRBD2 (6 bases). The CDR3 is 11 residues long. CDR1 is DFQATT, CDR2 SNEGSKA, per germline (reference sequence). The CDR3 loop is CSARDRDSSNF. Here the CDR3 DNA reads TGCAGTGCTAGAGATCGGGACTCCTCAAACTTC.

Details on this clone: Different DNA sequences within this sample yield the same CDR3. The chain has TRBV6-5 and TRBJ1-1; TRBD1 might be the D (5 bases). CDR1 is MNHEY and CDR2 is SVGAGI in the germline V gene. The CDR3 has 13 amino acids. Trimming removed 6 bases at V and 0 bases at J, with 8 bases between. The CDR3 nucleotides read TGTGCCAGCAGACCGACAGTGAACACTGAAGCTTTCTTT. This sequence encodes CASRPTVNTEAFF.

V is TRBV7-2 and J is TRBJ2-3, with D perhaps matching TRBD2 (5 bases). Germline CDR1 is SGHTA and CDR2 is FQGNSA. V was shortened by 3 bases and J by 2 bases, with 9 bases between the two germline ends. The CDR3 is made up of 14 amino acids. CDR3 residues: CASSFLAYTDTQYF. The CDR3 DNA reads TGTGCCAGCAGCTTCCTAGCATACACAGATACGCAGTATTTT.

This sequence joins TRBV5-1 and TRBJ1-5, with TRBD1 matching 9 bases. Per germline, CDR1 SGHRS and CDR2 YFSETQ. The V segment lost 0 bases and the J segment 2 bases; nucleotides outside the gene matches: 0. The CDR3 covers 15 residues. The CDR3 coding sequence is TGCGCCAGCAGCTTGGGGACAGGGGGCAATCAGCCCCAGCATTTT. Translated, it gives CASSLGTGGNQPQHF.

The table lists this clone with a count of one. This sequence joins TRBV4-2 and TRBJ2-2; 8 bases line up with TRBD1. J was trimmed by 8 bases and V by 2 bases; bases with no gene match: 13. CDR1 is LGHNA, CDR2 YNFKEQ, per germline. CDR3 length: 17 residues. The CDR3 coding sequence is TGTGCCAGCAGCCAAAAGACAGGGGCCCCGTCAGAGGGGGAGCTGTTTTTT. This encodes CASSQKTGAPSEGELFF.

The chain has TRBV5-1 and TRBJ2-3, with 16 bases identical to TRBD2. The CDR3 is made up of 17 amino acids. V dropped 3 bases and J dropped 6; count of bases not matched to a gene: 7. Germline V CDR1 and CDR2: SGHRS, YFSETQ. The CDR3 DNA reads TGCGCCAGCAGCTCCGGGACTAGCGGGAGGGCCAGGGATACGCAGTATTTT. Translated: CASSSGTSGRARDTQYF.

V is TRBV27 and J is TRBJ1-5; 7 nucleotides line up with TRBD1. J lost 2 bases, V lost 4 bases, and 2 bases had no gene match. This CDR3 region has 14 residues. Germline CDR1 reads MNHEY; CDR2 reads SMNVEV (reference sequence). CDR3 amino acids: CASSSGTGNQPQHF. The CDR3, as DNA: TGTGCCAGCAGTTCAGGGACAGGCAATCAGCCCCAGCATTTT.

This sequence joins TRBV5-6 and TRBJ1-2; 9 bases are shared with TRBD1. The trim removed 5 bases at V and 2 bases at J, leaving 10 bases unmatched. Germline values: CDR1 SGHDT, CDR2 YYEEEE. There are 16 residues in the CDR3. The CDR3 here is CASRSMGQGTNYGYTF. For the CDR3, the DNA is TGTGCCAGCAGATCAATGGGACAGGGTACCAACTATGGCTACACCTTC.

There are a few counts of this clone. The rearrangement uses TRBV4-1 and TRBJ1-4; TRBD1 agrees at 7 bases. Germline V gene data show CDR1 as MGHRA and CDR2 as YSYEKL. The CDR3 is 17 amino acids. V lost 2 bases and J lost 4; bases outside the gene matches: 10. The CDR3 DNA reads as TGCGCCAGCAGCCAACAAGAAACCGGGACAGTTAATGAAAAACTGTTTTTT. This encodes CASSQQETGTVNEKLFF.

This chain connects TRBV27 to TRBJ2-7; perhaps TRBD2 as D (6 bases). There are 14 residues in the CDR3. V shed 4 bases and J shed 4 bases, with 14 bases lying between them. Germline CDR1 is MNHEY and CDR2 is SMNVEV (reference sequence). The CDR3 region is CASSSTTGRYEQYF. CDR3 bases: TGTGCCAGCAGTTCCACCACGGGGAGGTACGAGCAGTACTTC.

The chain uses TRBV7-9 and TRBJ1-6; possible D gene TRBD1, 6 bases. CDR1 and CDR2 (germline): SEHNR, FQNEAQ (reference sequence). V was trimmed by 2 bases and J by 8 bases, leaving 22 bases between them. This CDR3 is built from 18 residues. The CDR3 nucleotides read TGTGCCAGCAGCTTAAGGCCTGGGCAGGGACATTCGCATTCACCCCTCCACTTT. Protein: CASSLRPGQGHSHSPLHF.

This clone was detected only a few times. The genes are TRBV19 and TRBJ1-2, with TRBD1 as a possible D gene (5 bases). The V end lost 5 bases, the J end lost 1 base, and 14 bases lay between the germline ends. This CDR3 has 15 residues. Germline V lookup: CDR1 LNHDA, CDR2 SQIVND (reference sequence). For the CDR3, the DNA is TGTGCCAGTAGTGCTGACAGTACCTTTAACTATGGCTACACCTTC. It specifies CASSADSTFNYGYTF.

The chain combines TRBV6-2 or TRBV6-3 with TRBJ2-1; 7 nucleotides agree with TRBD1. The trim removed 6 bases at V and 0 bases at J, leaving 8 bases unmatched. Germline loops: CDR1 MNHEY, CDR2 SVGEGT. The CDR3 consists of 16 residues. Written as DNA, the CDR3 is TGTGCCAGCAGCCGGACGTGGGACAGCTCCTACAATGAGCAGTTCTTC. Translated: CASSRTWDSSYNEQFF.

The sample holds one count of this clone. J is TRBJ1-5 and V is TRBV12-3 or TRBV12-4; D gene unclear. The CDR3 is 13 amino acids. Deletions cut 1 base from V and 7 bases from J, with 8 bases between. The CDR3 nucleotides read TGTGCCAGCAGTTTAGTAGAAAAGCAGCCCCAGCATTTT. Translated: CASSLVEKQPQHF.

V gene TRBV7-2 combines with J gene TRBJ1-2; TRBD1 aligns across 7 bases. Looked up from germline, CDR1 is SGHTA and CDR2 is FQGNSA. Losses at the gene ends were 3 bases for V and 6 bases for J; bases not matched to a gene: 13. The CDR3 sequence is 16 residues long. The CDR3 reads CASSFPGTAGGDGYTF. Written as DNA, the CDR3 is TGTGCCAGCAGCTTCCCCGGGACAGCCGGGGGCGATGGCTACACCTTC.

The chain couples TRBV10-3 to TRBJ2-7; 14 bases agree with TRBD2. The V segment lost 11 bases and the J segment 3 bases; nucleotides outside the gene matches: 12. CDR1 ENHRY and CDR2 SYGVKD come from the germline V gene. The CDR3 has 16 amino acids. CDR3 sequence (DNA): TGTGCCGTCTCGGGACTAGCGGGAGAGGGCGACTACGAGCAGTACTTC. This sequence encodes CAVSGLAGEGDYEQYF.

This clone was counted only a few times. The chain carries TRBV6-5 and TRBJ1-2; possibly TRBD1 for D (6 bases). V lost 6 bases and J 8 bases, leaving 16 bases between the germline ends. The CDR3 totals 13 residues. CDR1 and CDR2 from the germline V gene are MNHEY and SVGAGI. This CDR3 reads CASRPNRDGGYTF. CDR3 DNA: TGTGCCAGCAGGCCTAACAGGGATGGGGGCTACACCTTC.

This chain joins TRBV5-1 and TRBJ1-6; D perhaps matches TRBD1 (5 bases). The CDR3 has 15 amino acids. V lost 4 bases and J 7 bases, leaving 15 bases between the germline ends. Germline CDR1 is SGHRS and CDR2 is YFSETQ. DNA for the CDR3: TGCGCCAGCAGCCCCCGCGGGGGGTCGAATTCACCCCTCCACTTT. Protein: CASSPRGGSNSPLHF.